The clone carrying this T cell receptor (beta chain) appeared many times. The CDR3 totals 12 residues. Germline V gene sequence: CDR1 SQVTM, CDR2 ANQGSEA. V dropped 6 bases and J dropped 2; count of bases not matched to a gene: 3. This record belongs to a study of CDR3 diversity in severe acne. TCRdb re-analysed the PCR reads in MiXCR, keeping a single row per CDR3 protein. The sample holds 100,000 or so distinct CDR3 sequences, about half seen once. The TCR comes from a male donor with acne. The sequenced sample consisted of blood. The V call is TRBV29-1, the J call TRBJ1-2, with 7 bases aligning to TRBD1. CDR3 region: CSVVTGNYGYTF. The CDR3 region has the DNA TGCAGCGTGGTGACAGGGAACTATGGCTACACCTTC.